This is a list of T cell receptor beta chains from one sample in a study of blood T cell repertoires in COVID-19. Measured with immunoSEQ multiplex PCR; TCRdb has only the in-frame clones, and not every one. The data contain about 160,000 clones, roughly 84% of them singletons. Specimen: PBMCs or T cells enriched from blood (not recorded which). These TCRs come from a man in his 60s who had recovered from COVID-19. CDR3s leave out the opening cysteine and the closing phenylalanine or tryptophan. Clone size appears in some rows only: once, few, many, or a class for an expanded clone.

CDR3aa: ASRPGPEAF
abundance: -
v_gene: TRBV11-2
j_gene: TRBJ1-1

CDR3aa: ASSLDSSGGNEQF
abundance: -
v_gene: TRBV11-3
j_gene: TRBJ2-1

CDR3aa: ASSQGGLAVQETQY
abundance: -
v_gene: TRBV4-2
j_gene: TRBJ2-5

CDR3aa: ASSLVSGSEQY
abundance: -
v_gene: TRBV5-6
j_gene: TRBJ2-7

CDR3aa: ATSRVQGGNTIY
abundance: -
v_gene: TRBV15
j_gene: TRBJ1-3

CDR3aa: ASRSDGGWNQPQH
abundance: many
v_gene: TRBV2
j_gene: TRBJ1-5

CDR3aa: ASSLLAGGGETQY
abundance: -
v_gene: TRBV27
j_gene: TRBJ2-5

CDR3aa: ASSEDRNTEAF
abundance: -
v_gene: TRBV28
j_gene: TRBJ1-1

CDR3aa: ASSPTGDGQPQH
abundance: -
v_gene: TRBV3-1/TRBV3-2
j_gene: TRBJ1-5

CDR3aa: ASSLDSYGYT
abundance: -
v_gene: TRBV5-4
j_gene: TRBJ1-2

CDR3aa: ASSLGGGLGTEAF
abundance: -
v_gene: TRBV28
j_gene: TRBJ1-1

CDR3aa: ASRGTGGNYGYT
abundance: -
v_gene: TRBV6-5
j_gene: TRBJ1-2

CDR3aa: ASSLERETLQEQY
abundance: -
v_gene: TRBV5-6
j_gene: TRBJ2-7

CDR3aa: ASSESGGGAYEQY
abundance: -
v_gene: TRBV25-1
j_gene: TRBJ2-7

CDR3aa: ASSGQGAETEAF
abundance: once
v_gene: TRBV9
j_gene: TRBJ1-1

CDR3aa: ASTPRTAYYGYT
abundance: -
v_gene: TRBV7-9
j_gene: TRBJ1-2

CDR3aa: ASSLSSGSGETQY
abundance: -
v_gene: TRBV5-1
j_gene: TRBJ2-5

CDR3aa: ASRGAILQPQH
abundance: -
v_gene: TRBV2
j_gene: TRBJ1-5

CDR3aa: ATSGTSGRSNEQF
abundance: -
v_gene: TRBV24-1
j_gene: TRBJ2-1

CDR3aa: ASSRADEAF
abundance: -
v_gene: TRBV6-5
j_gene: TRBJ1-1

CDR3aa: ASSQAGGLNSPLH
abundance: -
v_gene: TRBV3-1/TRBV3-2
j_gene: TRBJ1-6

CDR3aa: ASSQVLQTEAF
abundance: -
v_gene: TRBV3-1/TRBV3-2
j_gene: TRBJ1-1

CDR3aa: ASPRTSGNNEQF
abundance: -
v_gene: TRBV6-5
j_gene: TRBJ2-1

CDR3aa: ASSLVGQPRSGANVLT
abundance: -
v_gene: TRBV11-2
j_gene: TRBJ2-6

CDR3aa: ASSTSDRAISSGNTIY
abundance: few
v_gene: TRBV28
j_gene: TRBJ1-3

CDR3aa: ASSESGTSGGHPYEQY
abundance: -
v_gene: TRBV10-1
j_gene: TRBJ2-7

CDR3aa: ASSLDRGLQPQH
abundance: -
v_gene: TRBV28
j_gene: TRBJ1-5

CDR3aa: ASRATGGREKLF
abundance: once
v_gene: TRBV28
j_gene: TRBJ1-4

CDR3aa: ASSIGTGTNQPQH
abundance: -
v_gene: TRBV19
j_gene: TRBJ1-5

CDR3aa: ARPGKRDRGYEQY
abundance: few
v_gene: TRBV6-6
j_gene: TRBJ2-7

CDR3aa: ASSSAGGFETQY
abundance: once
v_gene: TRBV27
j_gene: TRBJ2-5

CDR3aa: ASSLQRGGLYEQY
abundance: -
v_gene: TRBV27
j_gene: TRBJ2-7

CDR3aa: AWSPVRGQFYYEQY
abundance: -
v_gene: TRBV30
j_gene: TRBJ2-7

CDR3aa: ASSRAQGTFSEAF
abundance: -
v_gene: TRBV5-1
j_gene: TRBJ1-1

CDR3aa: ASIEDTEAF
abundance: once
v_gene: TRBV6-5
j_gene: TRBJ1-1

CDR3aa: ATSARIYNEQF
abundance: -
v_gene: TRBV24-1
j_gene: TRBJ2-1

CDR3aa: ASRSQGRETQY
abundance: -
v_gene: TRBV11-2
j_gene: TRBJ2-5

CDR3aa: ASSQDRGPHSPLH
abundance: once
v_gene: TRBV2
j_gene: TRBJ1-6

CDR3aa: ASSVGQGVGQPQH
abundance: -
v_gene: TRBV9
j_gene: TRBJ1-5

CDR3aa: AISVGQPNTEAF
abundance: -
v_gene: TRBV10-3
j_gene: TRBJ1-1